Following are 10 T cell receptor beta chains from one sample sequenced in a study of blood T cell repertoires in COVID-19. Sequencing used immunoSEQ multiplex PCR; TCRdb keeps in-frame clones, though not all of them. The data hold around 100,000 clones, with roughly 85% observed a single time. The sample was peripheral blood. Source of these receptors: a man between 65 and 79 years old with active or convalescent COVID-19.

The chain employs TRBV11-3 and TRBJ2-4; 9 bases are a match to TRBD1. Germline CDR1 SGHNT, CDR2 YENEEA. Trimming took 5 bases from V and 0 from J; bases not matched to a gene: 8. The CDR3 consists of 17 residues. The CDR3, as DNA: TGTGCCAGCAGCCCCGGGACAGGGATACGAGCCAAAAACATTCAGTACTTC. Amino acids: CASSPGTGIRAKNIQYF.

The V and J genes are TRBV30 and TRBJ1-5; D gene ambiguous. CDR1 and CDR2 from the germline V gene are GTSNPN and SVGIG (reference sequence). The CDR3 runs to 13 residues. V was trimmed by 1 base and J by 5 bases, leaving 9 bases between them. In nucleotides, the CDR3 is TGTGCCTGGAGTGATACTACTCATCAGCCCCAGCATTTT. Translation gives CAWSDTTHQPQHF.

The J gene is TRBJ2-1, the V gene TRBV9; 11 bases align to TRBD2. This CDR3 has 15 residues. Germline V lookup: CDR1 SGDLS, CDR2 YYNGEE. V shed 0 bases and J 9 bases; nucleotides not matched to a gene: 5. The CDR3 is CASSVVLAGVGEQFF. The DNA for the CDR3 is TGTGCCAGCAGCGTAGTACTAGCGGGGGTCGGTGAGCAGTTCTTC.

The chain recombines TRBV5-5 with TRBJ2-3, with 12 bases that match TRBD2. V dropped 4 bases and J dropped 5; count of bases not matched to a gene: 14. The CDR3 loop spans 18 amino acids. Germline V CDR1 and CDR2: SGHKS, YYEKEE (reference sequence). CDR3 sequence reads: CASSTRDTRGLAGDTQYF. The CDR3 DNA reads as TGTGCCAGCAGCACCCGGGACACCCGGGGACTAGCGGGAGATACGCAGTATTTT.

The chain uses TRBV30 and TRBJ2-1; 8 nucleotides agree with TRBD2. The CDR3 spans 16 residues. Germline values: CDR1 GTSNPN, CDR2 SVGIG (reference sequence). Trimming at V came to 3 bases and at J to 2 bases, leaving 9 bases not matched to a gene. CDR3 residues: CAWSPGTSGTYNEQFF. The CDR3 bases are TGTGCCTGGAGCCCCGGGACTAGTGGTACCTACAATGAGCAGTTCTTC.

This clone was seen ten or more times. A junction boundary mismatches the germline segment, possibly from a read error. The chain carries TRBV3-1 (or the pseudogene TRBV3-2) and TRBJ2-2, with D hard to call. The germline V gene has CDR1 LGHDT and CDR2 YNNKEL (reference sequence). This CDR3 is 12 amino acids long. CDR3 DNA: TGTGCCAGCAGCCAAGATGATTCAGGCATGGTTTTT. Protein sequence: CASSQDDSGMVF.

J is TRBJ1-5 and V is TRBV24-1; D is ambiguous. V was pared by 4 bases and J by 5 bases, with 8 bases between. Germline V gene lookup returns CDR1 KGHDR and CDR2 SFDVKD. The CDR3 is made up of 13 amino acids. The CDR3 region is CATSEAGYQPQHF. CDR3 bases: TGTGCCACCAGTGAGGCAGGCTATCAGCCCCAGCATTTT.

V gene TRBV4-2 combines with J gene TRBJ2-7; D is undetermined. The germline CDR1 and CDR2 sequences are LGHNA and YNFKEQ. The CDR3 loop spans 15 amino acids. Trimming shortened V by 2 bases and J by 0 bases, and 11 bases separated the two germline ends. Written as DNA, the CDR3 is TGTGCCAGCAGCCAACCCGGAGTGGTCTCCTACGAGCAGTACTTC. This encodes CASSQPGVVSYEQYF.

The J gene is TRBJ2-7, the V gene TRBV11-2, with 7 bases identical to TRBD2. There are 15 residues in the CDR3. The ends lost 0 bases at V and 6 bases at J; junction bases unmatched: 8. Germline-derived CDR1 and CDR2 are SGHAT and FQNNGV. This chain's CDR3 is CASSLEAGEAGEQYF. The CDR3 coding sequence is TGTGCCAGCAGCTTAGAGGCGGGAGAGGCGGGCGAGCAGTACTTC.

This clone has a handful of counts. The V call is TRBV2, the J call TRBJ2-7; maybe TRBD2 (5 bases). Germline CDR1 and CDR2: SNHLY and FYNNEI. V lost 6 bases, J lost 2 bases, and 14 bases lay in between. CDR3 length: 14 amino acids. CDR3 sequence (DNA): TGTGCCAGCAGCGCCGGGATACTACCCTACGAGCAGTACTTC. Protein sequence: CASSAGILPYEQYF.